This entry lists 10 T cell receptor beta chains sequenced from one sample in a study of OX40 agonist ivuxolimab in advanced cancers. Profiled with immunoSEQ multiplex PCR; TCRdb holds only in-frame clones, not every one. The repertoire holds more than 45,000 clones, with roughly four fifths as singletons. The source was CD4+ or CD8+ T cells sorted from blood, collected in a trial of the OX40 agonist ivuxolimab. The source of these receptors is an adult with an advanced solid tumor such as melanoma, head and neck, liver or kidney cancer.

The chain's CDR3 is CSVGGGDEQFF. The CDR3 DNA sequence: TGCAGCGTAGGTGGCGGCGATGAGCAGTTCTTC. The chain links TRBV29-1 to TRBJ2-1; D is undetermined. Germline CDR1 reads SQVTM; CDR2 reads ANQGSEA. CDR3 length: 11 amino acids. V dropped 6 bases and J dropped 8 bases, with 11 bases sitting between them.

This chain connects TRBV30 to TRBJ2-5; 7 bases are shared with TRBD1. The junction had 6 bases not matched to a gene; V was cut back by 3 bases and J by 5 bases. CDR1 GTSNPN and CDR2 SVGIG come from the germline V gene (reference sequence). The length of the CDR3 is 13 residues. In nucleotides, the CDR3 is TGTGCCTGGAGCGACAGGGTCAAGGAGACCCAGTACTTC. Residues: CAWSDRVKETQYF. Supplemented by reference TRBV30 and TRBJ2-5, the full variable domain reads SQTIHQWPATLVQPVGSPLSLECTVEGTSNPNLYWYRQAAGRGLQLLFYSVGIGQISSEVPQNLSASRPQDRQFILSSKKLLLSDSGFYLCAWSDRVKETQYFGPGTRLLVL.

The rearrangement uses TRBV14 and TRBJ2-5; tentatively, D is TRBD2 (5 bases). With 2 bases removed from V and 6 bases from J, the gap between germline ends came to 10 bases. The CDR3 contains 13 residues. CDR1 and CDR2 from the germline V gene are SGHDN and FVKESK. This CDR3 is CASSQQWRQTQYF. DNA for the CDR3: TGTGCCAGCAGCCAACAATGGAGGCAGACCCAGTACTTC.

The J gene is TRBJ1-4, the V gene TRBV15; tentatively, D is TRBD1 (5 bases). This CDR3 comprises 14 residues. The germline gives CDR1 LNHNV, CDR2 YYDKDF (reference sequence). V lost 6 bases to trimming and J lost 7 bases, with 15 bases between them. The CDR3 DNA follows: TGTGCCACCAGATACGGGGCAGTGGGTGAAAAACTGTTTTTT. Amino acids: CATRYGAVGEKLFF.

The CDR3 here is CASSPAGQLEAFF. CDR3 DNA: TGTGCCAGCAGCCCAGCGGGACAGCTTGAAGCTTTCTTT. This chain joins TRBV7-2 and TRBJ1-1, with TRBD1 matching over 7 bases. Per germline, CDR1 SGHTA and CDR2 FQGNSA. This CDR3 contains 13 residues. V shed 5 bases and J 7 bases; nucleotides not matched to a gene: 7.

The chain recombines TRBV27 with TRBJ2-1; D not resolved. Trimming cost V 3 bases and J 2 bases, with 8 bases left between them. Germline V gene sequence: CDR1 MNHEY, CDR2 SMNVEV (reference sequence). The length of the CDR3 is 14 residues. DNA for the CDR3: TGTGCCAGCAGTTTCGTTCCGGCCTACAATGAGCAGTTCTTC. Its protein is CASSFVPAYNEQFF.

CDR3 protein: CASSLSPTGGSTDTQYF. The CDR3 bases are TGCGCCAGCAGCTTGTCTCCAACAGGGGGGAGCACAGATACGCAGTATTTT. This chain links TRBV5-1 with TRBJ2-3; 8 bases are shared with TRBD1. Germline CDR1 and CDR2: SGHRS and YFSETQ. J was trimmed by 0 bases and V by 1 base; bases with no gene match: 7. The CDR3 contains 17 residues.

V usage is TRBV2 and J usage is TRBJ2-7; 9 bases align to TRBD2. Germline V gene data show CDR1 as SNHLY and CDR2 as FYNNEI. Trimming cost V 7 bases and J 1 base; bases outside gene matches: 17. The CDR3 runs to 18 residues. The CDR3 spells CASTKLAGSPRGSYEQYF. The DNA of the CDR3 is TGTGCCAGCACTAAACTAGCGGGTTCACCCCGAGGATCCTACGAGCAGTACTTC.

The CDR3 DNA reads TGTGCCTGGAGTGTCCGGGACCGTGAAAAACTGTTTTTT. Translating it yields CAWSVRDREKLFF. V and J are TRBV30 and TRBJ1-4; tentative D call: TRBD1 (5 bases). This CDR3 is built from 13 residues. Trimming took off 0 bases at V and 7 bases at J, with 9 bases between the two ends. CDR1 and CDR2 from the germline V gene are GTSNPN and SVGIG (reference sequence).

The rearrangement joins TRBV11-2 to TRBJ2-2; 7 nucleotides align to TRBD1. The CDR3 runs to 14 residues. The V gene end was trimmed by 4 bases and the J gene end by 4 bases; junction bases not matched to a gene: 3. The germline V gene has CDR1 SGHAT and CDR2 FQNNGV. CDR3 coding DNA: TGTGCCAGCAGCTCCGACAGGGCCACCGGGGAGCTGTTTTTT. It codes for CASSSDRATGELFF.